This paragraph reports one T cell receptor (beta chain). This clonotype was detected only a few times. Which antigen it targets is not known. No base quality values were provided; no much bigger clone lies one nucleotide off. From cysteine to phenylalanine, the CDR3 is 16 amino acids long. Only the CDR3 region is kept as DNA, spanning 48 bases read in frame from base 1. At the junction V is shortened by 4 bases and J by 7 bases; bases outside the gene matches: 12. The germline V gene gives CDR1 as MGHRA and CDR2 as YSYEKL. The sample comes from a study of T-cell memory formation after mild COVID-19 (dated by TCRdb to the early 2020s). Study-wide context: TCR sequence clusters from the two donors were found to be largely donor specific. T-cell clones expanding and contracting after mild COVID-19 in a couple of donors were tracked by longitudinal TCRalpha and TCRbeta repertoire sequencing. Two young, previously healthy adult volunteers made up the cohort, one male and one female.

Ficoll-Paque density gradient centrifugation was the method used to isolate PBMCs. The listed sequencing device is Illumina NovaSeq 6000. TCRalpha and TCRbeta cDNA libraries were constructed by 5'RACE with constant-segment primers, with sample barcodes and unique molecular identifiers being introduced. Trizol reagent was used to extract RNA from every sample. The libraries were amplified in two PCR steps, and the second step added a second sample barcode and Illumina TruSeq adapters. The libraries were sequenced on an Illumina NovaSeq using 2 x 150 bp paired-end reads. The study's own analysis went as follows. Reads were demultiplexed and collapsed into UMI-guided consensus sequences with migec v1.2.7. Using mixcr v2.1.11, UMI consensuses were aligned to TRA and TRB V and J templates and then assembled into clonotypes. A clonotype was counted as expanded or contracted only when both edgeR and NoisET called the clonotype significant, with the noise models trained on biological replicates. edgeR calls used a false discovery rate-adjusted p below 0.01 and a log2 fold-change threshold of 1. PCA with hierarchical clustering of max-normalized trajectories of the 1000 most abundant clonotypes was used as exploratory dynamics analysis. Each responding clone was given a CD4 or CD8 phenotype based on the CD4+ and CD8+ repertoires, which had been sequenced separately. Clones were called with MiXCR by TCRdb after fastp trimmed the public reads at Q25, and only in-frame beta chains were retained. Identical CDR3 proteins give one entry, which carries the most common genes and DNA. None of the V and J calls come from the authors' own analysis; TCRdb made them. The sample profile shows approximately 580,000 distinct CDR3 sequences; around 21% of them were found once. The top ten constitute under 15% of the sample.

Study-wide findings and limitations: Only two mild cases were covered in the study, and larger cohorts including severe cases with pre-infection samples were considered necessary. Some responding clones were detected in pre-infection memory, suggesting pre-existing cross-reactive memory T cells joined the SARS-CoV-2 response. Contracting CD4+ clones were located mainly in the CM and EM memory subsets, whereas CD8+ clones were found to be enriched in EMRA. Clones contracting from day 15 to 85 had balanced CD4/CD8 phenotypes, while a second wave expanding from day 15 to 37 was biased towards CD4+. Whether the second-wave clones peaking on day 37 were SARS-CoV-2 specific was not confirmed.

The sequence was obtained from an adult woman who had mild COVID-19 (a few samples of this study predate the infection). The sample titles of this study are shuffled in the database, so cell type and time point are left out; the donor was told from shared clones. The sequence joins TRBV4-1 to TRBJ2-1; 8 bases in between match TRBD2. Sequencing was performed on PBMCs or a T cell subset sorted from them (not recorded which). The DNA reads as follows: TGCGCCAGCAGCCCGTCACGGGGGGGGGCTTCGAATGAGCAGTTCTTC. This codes for CASSPSRGGASNEQFF.